These 22 T cell receptor beta chains came from one sample sequenced in a study of T cell responses to AZD1222 COVID-19 vaccine (dated by TCRdb to about 2021). Explained via the paper, the time point label denotes: about 28 days (+/-7) after the second vaccine dose. The method was the immunoSEQ multiplex PCR assay. This immuneACCESS table, as held by TCRdb, lists in-frame sequences with V and J called but not all clones. Of the missing ones, under half trace to an unresolved V gene in checked studies; the others have no known cause. The sample table lists roughly 40,000 clones, approximately 88% of them with a count of one. The ten top clones hold 25% of the sample. Here the sequenced sample was peripheral blood, taken 28 days after the second AZD1222 dose. The origin of the receptors is an adult who received the AZD1222 COVID-19 vaccine.

This sequence joins TRBV7-9 and TRBJ1-3; D ambiguous. The length of the CDR3 is 13 residues. The germline V and J ends were trimmed by 7 bases and 2 bases, with 9 bases remaining between them. Germline V gene sequence: CDR1 SEHNR, CDR2 FQNEAQ (reference sequence). The CDR3: CASTGGPGNTIYF. The CDR3 DNA reads as TGTGCCAGCACCGGAGGGCCTGGAAACACCATATATTTT.

The V call is TRBV7-9, the J call TRBJ2-5, with TRBD2 identical over 12 bases. Germline CDR1 and CDR2: SEHNR and FQNEAQ (reference sequence). This CDR3 contains 15 residues. Losses at the gene ends were 4 bases for V and 5 bases for J; bases not matched to a gene: 5. The CDR3 bases are TGTGCCAGCAGCTCTGGACTAGCGGGGACGGAGACCCAGTACTTC. Its protein is CASSSGLAGTETQYF.

The chain combines TRBV7-3 with TRBJ1-2, with D unresolved. CDR1 is SGHTA and CDR2 is FQGTGA in the germline V gene. This CDR3 region has 14 residues. V lost 3 bases, J lost 4 bases, and 12 bases lay in between. CDR3 region: CASSFQPWGYGYTF. In DNA, the CDR3 is TGTGCCAGCAGCTTCCAGCCTTGGGGCTATGGCTACACCTTC.

The chain carries TRBV6-5 and TRBJ2-7; 7 bases match TRBD2. With 6 bases clipped from V and 7 bases from J, the junction kept 12 bases outside the gene matches. The CDR3 sequence is 14 residues long. The V gene's germline CDR1 is MNHEY and CDR2 SVGAGI. CDR3 region: CASRPGTTQREQYF. In DNA, the CDR3 is TGTGCCAGCAGACCCGGGACTACGCAGAGGGAGCAGTACTTC.

The CDR3 region is CSVAGTGAKNIQYF. CDR3 sequence (DNA): TGCAGCGTGGCGGGGACAGGGGCGAAAAACATTCAGTACTTC. This chain joins TRBV29-1 and TRBJ2-4; 10 positions agree with TRBD1. This CDR3 spans 14 amino acids. V was clipped by 6 bases and J by 4 bases; unmatched bases: 6. Germline lookup yields CDR1 SQVTM and CDR2 ANQGSEA.

J is TRBJ2-7 and V is TRBV7-2; a possible D gene is TRBD2 (6 bases). In germline, CDR1 is SGHTA, CDR2 FQGNSA. This CDR3 has 14 amino acids. V lost 4 bases and J 2 bases, leaving 12 bases between the germline ends. CDR3 nucleotides: TGTGCCAGCAGCTCCTCCGGGAGCCCCTACGAGCAGTACTTC. It translates to CASSSSGSPYEQYF.

J is TRBJ2-7 and V is TRBV10-3, with TRBD1 identical over 8 bases. The CDR3 has 13 amino acids. Germline-derived CDR1 and CDR2 are ENHRY and SYGVKD. The junction had 6 bases not matched to a gene; V was cut back by 6 bases and J by 5 bases. The CDR3 nucleotides are TGTGCCATCAGCGGACAGGGTTTGAACGAGCAGTACTTC. This codes for CAISGQGLNEQYF.

The V call is TRBV13, the J call TRBJ2-2, with D uncertain. Germline V gives CDR1 PRHDT, CDR2 FYEKMQ (reference sequence). V lost 2 bases to trimming and J lost 2 bases, with 12 bases between them. The CDR3 runs to 16 residues. The CDR3 DNA is TGTGCCAGCAGCTTAAGAGGACCGTTTAACACCGGGGAGCTGTTTTTT. This gives the protein CASSLRGPFNTGELFF.

V and J are TRBV6-5 and TRBJ1-2; D is undetermined. V was clipped by 0 bases and J by 4 bases, with 9 bases between them. CDR3 length equals 14 residues. Germline V lookup: CDR1 MNHEY, CDR2 SVGAGI. CDR3 amino acids: CASSYSRETYGYTF. The DNA for the CDR3 is TGTGCCAGCAGTTACTCACGGGAGACCTATGGCTACACCTTC.

V gene TRBV12-5 combines with J gene TRBJ1-2, with D perhaps matching TRBD1 (6 bases). Per the germline V gene, CDR1 is LGHNT and CDR2 is FRNRAP. There are 15 residues in the CDR3. Trimming shortened V by 1 base and J by 12 bases, and 21 bases separated the two germline ends. CDR3 loop: CASGLAGAYGYTHTF. CDR3 nucleotides: TGTGCTAGTGGTTTGGCAGGGGCCTATGGCTACACCCACACCTTC.

The CDR3: CASREGVSNTIYF. The CDR3 nucleotides are TGTGCCAGCAGAGAGGGGGTTTCAAACACCATATATTTT. The chain has TRBV7-9 and TRBJ1-3; D possibly corresponds to TRBD1 (6 bases). V was clipped by 6 bases and J by 6 bases, with 12 bases between them. The CDR3 extends over 13 amino acids. In germline, CDR1 is SEHNR, CDR2 FQNEAQ (reference sequence). Looking up the rest from reference TRBV7-9 and TRBJ1-3 gives the full variable domain: DTGVSQNPRHKITKRGQNVTFRCDPISEHNRLYWYRQTLGQGPEFLTYFQNEAQLEKSRLLSDRFSAERPKGSFSTLEIQRTEQGDSAMYLCASREGVSNTIYFGEGSWLTVV.

The chain links TRBV15 to TRBJ1-6, with D tentatively TRBD1 (5 bases). Germline assignment: CDR1 LNHNV and CDR2 YYDKDF (reference sequence). This CDR3 is built from 15 residues. Between the trimmed V and J ends, which lost 8 bases and 7 bases, there was a span of 18 bases. The CDR3 is CATYQQGRPNSPLHF. As DNA, the CDR3 is TGTGCCACCTACCAGCAGGGAAGACCAAATTCACCCCTCCACTTT.

This chain links TRBV7-6 with TRBJ1-4, with 9 bases matching TRBD1. V gave up 5 bases and J gave up 3 bases; unmatched junction bases: 4. The CDR3 extends over 15 amino acids. Germline-derived CDR1 and CDR2 are SGHVS and FNYEAQ. CDR3 coding DNA: TGTGCCAGCAGCGCACAGGGGGCGTCTAATGAAAAACTGTTTTTT. It specifies CASSAQGASNEKLFF.

This clone was recorded once. This chain uses TRBV4-2 with TRBJ2-1, with D perhaps TRBD2 (6 bases). Germline V gene lookup returns CDR1 LGHNA and CDR2 YNFKEQ. The CDR3 is 15 residues long. The V end was cut by 0 bases, the J end by 9 bases, with 15 bases between. This chain's CDR3 is CASSQDLLAVGEQFF. The CDR3 DNA follows: TGTGCCAGCAGCCAAGATCTACTAGCAGTTGGTGAGCAGTTCTTC.

The chain is built from TRBV9 and TRBJ1-4; 7 bases fit TRBD1. Germline V gives CDR1 SGDLS, CDR2 YYNGEE. J was trimmed by 8 bases and V by 0 bases; bases with no gene match: 4. This CDR3 comprises 14 residues. The CDR3 DNA reads as TGTGCCAGCAGCGTAGAAACAGGGGCGGAAAAACTGTTTTTT. Translated: CASSVETGAEKLFF.

The chain carries TRBV15 and TRBJ2-1; D gene uncertain. From germline, CDR1 is LNHNV and CDR2 YYDKDF (reference sequence). The CDR3 has 12 amino acids. Trimming shortened V by 0 bases and J by 10 bases, and 7 bases separated the two germline ends. The CDR3 loop is CATSRDVGEQFF. CDR3 coding DNA: TGTGCCACCAGCAGAGATGTGGGGGAGCAGTTCTTC.

V gene TRBV18 combines with J gene TRBJ2-5; the match to TRBD2 covers 7 bases. CDR1 and CDR2 (germline): KGHSH, LQKENI. This CDR3 has 17 residues. V was clipped by 0 bases and J by 2 bases; unmatched bases: 9. For the CDR3, the DNA is TGTGCCAGCTCACCACCGAGAAGCGGGACTATACAAGAGACCCAGTACTTC. Its protein product is CASSPPRSGTIQETQYF. Looking up the rest from reference TRBV18 and TRBJ2-5 gives the full variable domain: NAGVMQNPRHLVRRRGQEARLRCSPMKGHSHVYWYRQLPEEGLKFMVYLQKENIIDESGMPKERFSAEFPKEGPSILRIQQVVRGDSAAYFCASSPPRSGTIQETQYFGPGTRLLVL.

This chain uses TRBV27 with TRBJ1-1; D is unclear. The germline V gene encodes CDR1 MNHEY and CDR2 SMNVEV (reference sequence). Trimming took off 2 bases at V and 3 bases at J, with 7 bases between the two ends. CDR3 size: 13 residues. CDR3 in amino acids: CASSLTVYTEAFF. CDR3 DNA: TGTGCCAGCAGTTTAACGGTGTACACTGAAGCTTTCTTT.

The rearrangement links TRBV18 to TRBJ1-6, with TRBD1 matching 7 bases. V gave up 3 bases and J gave up 4 bases; unmatched junction bases: 6. The CDR3 is 16 residues long. Germline V lookup: CDR1 KGHSH, CDR2 LQKENI. CDR3 loop: CASSPFGTEYNSPLHF. The CDR3 region has the DNA TGTGCCAGCTCACCCTTCGGGACAGAATATAATTCACCCCTCCACTTT.

This chain uses TRBV30 with TRBJ2-3; D is unclear. V dropped 0 bases and J dropped 2 bases, with 3 bases sitting between them. The CDR3 sequence is 12 residues long. Germline V lookup: CDR1 GTSNPN, CDR2 SVGIG (reference sequence). Written as DNA, the CDR3 is TGTGCCTGGAGTGTGGCCACAGATACGCAGTATTTT. It is translated as CAWSVATDTQYF.

The chain links TRBV7-2 to TRBJ1-1; D possibly corresponds to TRBD1 (5 bases). V lost 5 bases, J lost 7 bases, and 17 bases lay in between. CDR3 size: 14 residues. In germline, CDR1 is SGHTA, CDR2 FQGNSA. The DNA of the CDR3 is TGTGCCAGCAGCGCGGCGGGGCTAAACGGTGAAGCTTTCTTT. Protein sequence: CASSAAGLNGEAFF.

The chain uses TRBV27 and TRBJ2-7; 8 bases line up with TRBD2. V shed 3 bases and J 4 bases; nucleotides not matched to a gene: 8. Germline-derived CDR1 and CDR2 are MNHEY and SMNVEV (reference sequence). The CDR3 length is 15 residues. The CDR3, as DNA: TGTGCCAGCAGTTTCGCCGGGACTAGGCCTTACGAGCAGTACTTC. Amino acids: CASSFAGTRPYEQYF.